Sequencing of this T cell receptor beta chain was carried out in a study of blood T cell repertoires in COVID-19. Study information: The samples span acute and convalescent COVID-19 from the United States, Italy and Spain. The analysed material was cDNA or gDNA that came from T cells, B-cell-depleted T cells, or PBMCs.

In the source study's methods: Quantification of nucleated cells was approximated via reference gene primer amplification. Clones were sequenced by immunoSEQ multiplex PCR, and TCRdb holds only the in-frame ones, with some missing. That table supplies the V and J calls and clone size; D and trimming were determined from the DNA. This table holds 310,000 or so clones, roughly 89% found once. The CDR3 sequence is 12 residues long. The V gene's germline CDR1 is MNHEY and CDR2 SMNVEV (reference sequence). V lost 6 bases and J lost 7, with 10 bases in between. The chain uses TRBV27 and TRBJ2-1, with a possible D match to TRBD1 (6 bases). This sequence was found in a woman younger than 30 with acute COVID-19. Source material: PBMCs or T cells enriched from blood (not recorded which). The CDR3 nucleotides read TGTGCCAGCAGCATCCAGGGGAATGAGCAGTTCTTC. Its translation is CASSIQGNEQFF.